Sequencing of this TCR beta chain was carried out in a study of neoadjuvant nivolumab and ipilimumab in lung cancer. Study as a whole: The combination arm added day-1 ipilimumab 1 mg/kg to nivolumab 3 mg/kg on days 1, 15, 29. General study points: Only two of four nivolumab-treated tumors gained richness and clonality by surgery.

Remarks on this clone: Antigen specificity is unknown.

V was trimmed by 7 bases and J by 0 bases, leaving 12 bases between them. Germline V gene sequence: CDR1 MNHNS, CDR2 SASEGT. The CDR3 contains 15 residues. Libraries were prepared by immunoSEQ multiplex PCR; TCRdb keeps only in-frame clonotypes and omits some of them. The data show 25,000 to 35,000 clones, with 65% to 85% seen just once and around 5% held by the top ten. This material consisted of tumor tissue, taken after neoadjuvant nivolumab, alone or with ipilimumab, at or shortly before surgery. This clonotype originated in an adult with non-small cell lung cancer. This sequence joins TRBV6-1 and TRBJ1-4, with D unresolved. The CDR3 nucleotides are TGTGCCAGCACCCTGGTTTATGCAACTAATGAAAAACTGTTTTTT. Translated: CASTLVYATNEKLFF.